A single sample is the source of the 10 T cell receptor beta chains below, sequenced in a study of T cells in women clearing cervical HPV infection. TCRdb's table, derived via immunoSEQ multiplex PCR, lists solely in-frame clones and lacks some. Listed are approximately 18,000 clones; around 3.3% falls within the top ten. Sequencing was performed on blood buffy coat. The receptors stem from a woman aged 18-70 years with a cervical HPV16 infection that either progressed to CIN3+ or cleared (not recorded which).

Of note for this clone: The read ends 3 residues before the CDR3 terminus; that terminus is restored from the germline J gene. This chain links TRBV7-8 with TRBJ2-1; no reliable D call. V was trimmed by 5 bases and J by 0 bases, leaving 14 bases between them. CDR1 SGHVS and CDR2 FQNEAQ come from the germline V gene. The CDR3 covers 16 residues. This chain's CDR3 is CASSPRFRSSYNEQFF. Partial CDR3 DNA: TGTGCCAGCAGCCCCCGTTTTCGCAGCTCCTACAATGAG.

Details on this clone: The read terminates 3 residues before the CDR3 end, so the remaining end is supplied by the germline J gene. The chain is built from TRBV4-1 and TRBJ1-4; a possible D gene is TRBD1 (5 bases). There are 15 residues in the CDR3. Trimming cost V 2 bases and J 8 bases, with 15 bases left between them. Germline CDR1 and CDR2: MGHRA and YSYEKL. The DNA read from the CDR3 is TGCGCCAGCAGCCAACCTGGGACGGCGGGGGAAAAA. Amino acid sequence: CASSQPGTAGEK. The full CDR3 sequence reads CASSQPGTAGEKLFF.

On this clone: The read terminates 3 residues before the CDR3 end, so the remaining end is supplied by the germline J gene. The chain combines TRBV19 with TRBJ2-1; 9 bases line up with TRBD2. The V gene's germline CDR1 is LNHDA and CDR2 SQIVND (reference sequence). The CDR3 sequence is 15 residues long. J lost 4 bases, V lost 2 bases, and 3 bases had no gene match. CDR3 DNA, as far as it was read: TGTGCCAGTAGTATAACAGCGGGGGGATACAATGAG. Its protein is CASSITAGGYNE. The full CDR3 reads CASSITAGGYNEQFF.

Concerning this clone: The sequenced fragment ends 3 residues before the CDR3 boundary, so the rest is inferred from the germline J gene. The chain combines TRBV5-4 with TRBJ1-6; D not certain. The germline V gene has CDR1 SGHNT and CDR2 YYREEE (reference sequence). The CDR3 extends over 13 amino acids. V gave up 0 bases and J gave up 7 bases, with 5 bases separating them. CDR3 sequence: CASSLDQNSPLHF. The sequenced CDR3 bases are TGTGCCAGCAGCTTGGATCAAAATTCACCC. Variable domain in full (rest from reference TRBV5-4 and TRBJ1-6): ETGVTQSPTHLIKTRGQQVTLRCSSQSGHNTVSWYQQALGQGPQFIFQYYREEENGRGNFPPRFSGLQFPNYSSELNVNALELDDSALYLCASSLDQNSPLHFGNGTRLTVT.

Comments on this clone: With the read ending 3 residues before the CDR3 end, the germline J gene is used to fill in that end. The chain is built from TRBV7-2 and TRBJ2-7; the match to TRBD1 covers 7 bases. This CDR3 is 15 amino acids long. Trimming removed 1 base from V and 0 bases from J; junction bases left unmatched: 3. Germline CDR1 is SGHTA and CDR2 is FQGNSA. The CDR3 bases that were read are TGTGCCAGCAGCTTAGGGGGACAGCCCTCCTACGAG. Encoded protein: CASSLGGQPSYE. The CDR3 reads in full as CASSLGGQPSYEQYF.

The CDR3 region is CASSPSDRDEQFF. The CDR3 DNA, read in part, is TGTGCCAGCAGCCCTTCCGACAGGGATGAG. The chain carries TRBV9 and TRBJ2-1; TRBD1 agrees at 7 bases. The CDR3 end falls 3 residues outside the read, so it is completed with the germline J gene. Germline assignment: CDR1 SGDLS and CDR2 YYNGEE. The CDR3 has 13 amino acids. V shed 4 bases, J shed 8 bases, and the junction held 6 bases outside the gene matches.

This CDR3 reads CASSGGQGAAGELFF. The CDR3 bases that were read are TGCGCCAGCAGCGGGGGACAGGGGGCGGCCGGGGAG. The chain is built from TRBV5-1 and TRBJ2-2; 12 bases fit TRBD1. The read halts 3 residues ahead of the CDR3 end, with the missing end drawn from the germline J gene. Per the germline V gene, CDR1 is SGHRS and CDR2 is YFSETQ. After removal of 4 bases from V and 6 bases from J, the junction contained 4 bases not matched to a gene. The CDR3 is 15 residues long.

The sequenced part of the CDR3 DNA is TGTGCCAGCAGTGAAGCTGAAAGCCTCCCC. This encodes CASSEAESLP. The full CDR3 protein is CASSEAESLPQHF. This chain connects TRBV6-1 to TRBJ1-5; D gene uncertain. The CDR3 is cut off 3 residues early in the read; its end comes from the germline J gene. This CDR3 has 13 residues. Per germline, CDR1 MNHNS and CDR2 SASEGT.

The CDR3 reads CASSLRRGLGTQYF. The CDR3 DNA, read in part, is TGTGCCAGCAGTTTGCGGAGGGGGCTAGGGACC. The V gene is TRBV12-3 or TRBV12-4, the J gene TRBJ2-5, with D possibly matching TRBD1 (7 bases). Read data end 3 residues before the CDR3 end; the end is taken from the germline J gene. CDR3 length equals 14 residues. Trimming stripped 3 bases from V and 7 bases from J, with 15 bases between.

A word on this clone: The read ends 3 residues before the CDR3 terminus; that terminus is restored from the germline J gene. The chain employs TRBV18 and TRBJ1-1; 9 positions match TRBD1. CDR1 is KGHSH and CDR2 is LQKENI in the germline V gene. The CDR3 length is 13 residues. The CDR3 bases that were read are TGTGCCAGCTCGAGGACAGGGGCAGAGACC. The encoded protein is CASSRTGAET. The entire CDR3 protein reads CASSRTGAETAFF.